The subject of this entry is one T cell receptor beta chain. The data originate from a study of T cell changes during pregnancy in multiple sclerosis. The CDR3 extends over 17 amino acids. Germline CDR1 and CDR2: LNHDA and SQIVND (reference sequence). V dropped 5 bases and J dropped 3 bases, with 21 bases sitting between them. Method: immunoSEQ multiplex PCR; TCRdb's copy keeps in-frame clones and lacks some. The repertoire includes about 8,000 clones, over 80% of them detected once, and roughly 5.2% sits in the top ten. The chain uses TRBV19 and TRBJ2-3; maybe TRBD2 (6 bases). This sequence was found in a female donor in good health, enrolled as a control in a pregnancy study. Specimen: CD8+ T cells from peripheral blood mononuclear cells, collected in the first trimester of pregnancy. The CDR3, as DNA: TGTGCCAGTAGTCCTCCTCTTAGGGGAGGATTGACAGATACGCAGTATTTT. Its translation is CASSPPLRGGLTDTQYF.